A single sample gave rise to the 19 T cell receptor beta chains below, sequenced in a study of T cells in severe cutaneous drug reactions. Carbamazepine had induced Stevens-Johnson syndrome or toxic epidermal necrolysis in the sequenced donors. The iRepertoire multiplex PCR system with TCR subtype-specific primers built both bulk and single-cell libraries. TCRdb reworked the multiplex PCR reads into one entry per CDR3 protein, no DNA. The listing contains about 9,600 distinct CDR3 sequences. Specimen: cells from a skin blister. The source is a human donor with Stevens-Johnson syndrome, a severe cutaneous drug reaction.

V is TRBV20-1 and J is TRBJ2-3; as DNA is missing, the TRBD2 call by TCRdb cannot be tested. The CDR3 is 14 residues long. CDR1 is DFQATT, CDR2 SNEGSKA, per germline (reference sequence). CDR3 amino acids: CSAPLLAGVDTQYF.

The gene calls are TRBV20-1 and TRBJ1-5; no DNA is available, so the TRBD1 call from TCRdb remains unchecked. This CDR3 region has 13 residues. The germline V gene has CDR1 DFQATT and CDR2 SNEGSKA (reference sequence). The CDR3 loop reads CSASRVHNQPQHF.

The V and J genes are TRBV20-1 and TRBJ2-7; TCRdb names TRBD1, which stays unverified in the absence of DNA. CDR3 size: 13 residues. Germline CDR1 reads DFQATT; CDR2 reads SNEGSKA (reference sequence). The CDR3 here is CSASQWTAYEQYF.

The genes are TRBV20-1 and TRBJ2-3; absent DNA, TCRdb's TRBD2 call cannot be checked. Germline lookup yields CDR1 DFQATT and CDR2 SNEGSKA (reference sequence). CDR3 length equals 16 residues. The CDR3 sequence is CSASLWGSGRSDTQYF.

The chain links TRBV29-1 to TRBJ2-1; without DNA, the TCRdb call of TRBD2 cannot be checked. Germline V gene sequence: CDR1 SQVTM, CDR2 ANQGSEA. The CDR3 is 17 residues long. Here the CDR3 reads CSVEDPTSGGSYNEQFF.

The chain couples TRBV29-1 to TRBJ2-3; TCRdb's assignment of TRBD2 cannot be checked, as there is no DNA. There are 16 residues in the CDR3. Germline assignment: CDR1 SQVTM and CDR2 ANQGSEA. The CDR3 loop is CSVDPWGGTSGDTQYF.

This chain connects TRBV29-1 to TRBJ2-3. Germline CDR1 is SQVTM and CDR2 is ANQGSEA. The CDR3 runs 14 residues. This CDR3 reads CSVEAAVGGDTQYF.

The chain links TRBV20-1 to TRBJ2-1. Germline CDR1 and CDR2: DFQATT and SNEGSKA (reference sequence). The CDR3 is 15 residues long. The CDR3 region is CSARDEDHSYNEQFF.

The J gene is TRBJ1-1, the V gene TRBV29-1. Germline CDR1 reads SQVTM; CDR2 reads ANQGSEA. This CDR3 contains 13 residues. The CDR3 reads CSVEKYGNTEAFF. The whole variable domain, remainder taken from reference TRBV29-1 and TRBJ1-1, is SAVISQKPSRDICQRGTSLTIQCQVDSQVTMMFWYRQQPGQSLTLIATANQGSEATYESGFVIDKFPISRPNLTFSTLTVSNMSPEDSSIYLCSVEKYGNTEAFFGQGTRLTVV.

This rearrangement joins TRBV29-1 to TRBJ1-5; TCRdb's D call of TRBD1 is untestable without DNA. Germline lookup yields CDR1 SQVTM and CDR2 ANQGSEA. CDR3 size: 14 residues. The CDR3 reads CSVATGTGEQPQHF.

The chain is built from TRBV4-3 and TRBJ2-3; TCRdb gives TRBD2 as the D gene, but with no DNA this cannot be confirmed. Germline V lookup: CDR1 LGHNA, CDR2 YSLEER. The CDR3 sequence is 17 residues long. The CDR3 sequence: CASSQKRREGLTDTQYF.

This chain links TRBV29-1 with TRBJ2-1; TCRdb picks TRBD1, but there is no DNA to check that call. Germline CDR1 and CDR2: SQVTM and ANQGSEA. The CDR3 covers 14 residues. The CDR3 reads CSVGRGLSYNEQFF.

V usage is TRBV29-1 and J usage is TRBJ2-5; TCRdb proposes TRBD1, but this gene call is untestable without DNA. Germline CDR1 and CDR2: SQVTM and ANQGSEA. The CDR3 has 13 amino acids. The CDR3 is CSAAPGHQETQYF.

CDR3 residues: CSVDITGTNEKLFF. The gene calls are TRBV29-1 and TRBJ1-4; lacking DNA, the TRBD1 call made by TCRdb goes unchecked. The germline V gene has CDR1 SQVTM and CDR2 ANQGSEA. CDR3 length: 14 amino acids.

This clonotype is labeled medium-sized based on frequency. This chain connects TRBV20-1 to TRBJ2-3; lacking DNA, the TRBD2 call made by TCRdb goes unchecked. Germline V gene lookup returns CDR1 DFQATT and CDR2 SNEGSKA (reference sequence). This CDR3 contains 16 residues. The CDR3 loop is CSASGSQREGQDTQYF.

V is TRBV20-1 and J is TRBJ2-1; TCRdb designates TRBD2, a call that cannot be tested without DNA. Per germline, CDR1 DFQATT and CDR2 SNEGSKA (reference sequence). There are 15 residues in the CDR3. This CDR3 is CSASFSGRPYNEQFF.

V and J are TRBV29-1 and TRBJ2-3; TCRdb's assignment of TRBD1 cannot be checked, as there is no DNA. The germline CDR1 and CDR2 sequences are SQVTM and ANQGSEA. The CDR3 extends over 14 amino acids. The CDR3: CSASRGRGTDTQYF.

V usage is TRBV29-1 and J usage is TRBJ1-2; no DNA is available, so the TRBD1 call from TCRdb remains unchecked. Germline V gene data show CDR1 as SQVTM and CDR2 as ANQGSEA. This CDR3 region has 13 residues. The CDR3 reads CSAGQGNNYGYTF.

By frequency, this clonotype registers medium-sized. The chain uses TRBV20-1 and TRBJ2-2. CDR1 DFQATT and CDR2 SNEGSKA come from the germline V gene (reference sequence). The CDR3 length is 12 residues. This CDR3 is CSARTHTGELFF.